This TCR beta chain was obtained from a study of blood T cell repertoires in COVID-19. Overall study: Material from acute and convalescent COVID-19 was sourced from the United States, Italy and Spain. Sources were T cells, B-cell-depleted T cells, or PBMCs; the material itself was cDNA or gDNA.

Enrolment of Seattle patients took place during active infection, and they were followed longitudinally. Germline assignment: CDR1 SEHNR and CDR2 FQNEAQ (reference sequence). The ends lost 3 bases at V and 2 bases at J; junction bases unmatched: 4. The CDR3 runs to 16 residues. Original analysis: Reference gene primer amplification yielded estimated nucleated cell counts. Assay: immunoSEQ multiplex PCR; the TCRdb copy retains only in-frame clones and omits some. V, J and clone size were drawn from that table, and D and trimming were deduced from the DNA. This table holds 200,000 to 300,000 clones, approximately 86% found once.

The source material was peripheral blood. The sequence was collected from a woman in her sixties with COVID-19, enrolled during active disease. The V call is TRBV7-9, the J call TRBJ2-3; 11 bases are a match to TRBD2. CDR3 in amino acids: CASSFPGLAVTDTQYF. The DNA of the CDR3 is TGTGCCAGCAGCTTCCCGGGACTAGCGGTCACAGATACGCAGTATTTT.